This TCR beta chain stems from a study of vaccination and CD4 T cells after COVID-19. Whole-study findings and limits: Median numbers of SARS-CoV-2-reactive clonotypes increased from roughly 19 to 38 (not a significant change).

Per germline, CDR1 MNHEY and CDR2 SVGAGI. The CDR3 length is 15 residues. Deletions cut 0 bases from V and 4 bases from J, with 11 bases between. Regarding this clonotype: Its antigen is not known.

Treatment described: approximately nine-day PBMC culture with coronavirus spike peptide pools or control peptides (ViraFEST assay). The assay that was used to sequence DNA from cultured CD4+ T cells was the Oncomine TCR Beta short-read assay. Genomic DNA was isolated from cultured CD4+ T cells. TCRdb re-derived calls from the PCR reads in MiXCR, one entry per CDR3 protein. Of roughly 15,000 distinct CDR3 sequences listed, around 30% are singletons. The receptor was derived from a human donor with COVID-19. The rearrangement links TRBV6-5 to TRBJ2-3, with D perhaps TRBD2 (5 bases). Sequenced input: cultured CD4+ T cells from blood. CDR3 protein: CASSYSEARADTQYF. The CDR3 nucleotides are TGTGCCAGCAGTTACTCGGAGGCGAGGGCAGATACGCAGTATTTT.